This TCR beta chain is drawn from a study of blood T cell repertoires in COVID-19 (dated by TCRdb to the early 2020s). Background for the entire study: Samples from collaborators originated in the United States, Italy and Spain and spanned both the acute and convalescent phases of COVID-19. The dataset comprised deeply sampled blood TCRbeta repertoires from subjects exposed to, actively infected with, or recovered from COVID-19. Where HLA class I and class II types were available, the types were taken from metadata supplied by the sample provider, not from assay-based typing. The sample metadata nearly always contained a de-identified subject ID, COVID-19 status, age in years and sex. The prospective study material was composed of cDNA or gDNA derived from T cells, B-cell-depleted T cells, or PBMCs. The samples were drawn from the first 160 participants of the ongoing ImmuneRACE study and from 1,254 subjects provided by 6 global collaborators. The repertoires were released in a freely available public database intended as a resource for research on the immune response to SARS-CoV-2.

The immunoSEQ Assay, a bias-controlled multiplex PCR, was used to amplify TCRbeta CDR3 regions from genomic DNA. The paper's processing steps were these. The number of nucleated cells in each sample was estimated from the amplification of reference gene primers within the assay. To quantify the absolute abundance of each unique TCRbeta CDR3 rearrangement, sequence reads were collapsed and filtered. Productive Simpson clonality was computed per sample as the square root of Simpson's diversity index over productive rearrangements. Sourced from immuneACCESS, this table was stored by TCRdb with only in-frame sequences that have V and J called. A share of the clones is absent; for the studies checked, an unresolved V gene accounts for under half, and the remainder has no known explanation. D and trimming come from the DNA, and the V and J calls and clone size come from that table. Across this sample there are 99,000 or so clones, with about 89% seen only once. Of the sample, roughly 15% falls within the top ten clones.

The collaborating institutions used their own protocols to collect whole blood in K2EDTA tubes. For TCRbeta analysis, collaborators shipped samples in one of three forms: frozen whole blood, isolated PBMCs, or DNA extracted from either of those sample types. The full study reports these points: The quantity of clinical and demographic metadata differed by source and by participant and was supplied without curation.

Relative to germline, V is 4 bases shorter and J is 2 bases shorter, with 12 bases between their ends. From the germline V gene, CDR1 is MGHRA and CDR2 is YSYEKL. Counted from cysteine to phenylalanine, this CDR3 has 14 amino acids. The entry retains the CDR3 DNA only, 42 bases that are in frame from base 1. A remark on this clone: This clone's antigen is unknown. Per-nucleotide qualities are absent, and no much larger clonotype sits a single base away.

Rearrangement joined TRBV4-1 to TRBJ2-7, with the D gene uncertain. The sequencing input was peripheral blood. This TCR came from a man in his forties or fifties with acute or convalescent COVID-19. The DNA reads TGCGCCAGCAGCCTACGGAGCGCAGCCTACGAGCAGTACTTC. The translation is CASSLRSAAYEQYF.